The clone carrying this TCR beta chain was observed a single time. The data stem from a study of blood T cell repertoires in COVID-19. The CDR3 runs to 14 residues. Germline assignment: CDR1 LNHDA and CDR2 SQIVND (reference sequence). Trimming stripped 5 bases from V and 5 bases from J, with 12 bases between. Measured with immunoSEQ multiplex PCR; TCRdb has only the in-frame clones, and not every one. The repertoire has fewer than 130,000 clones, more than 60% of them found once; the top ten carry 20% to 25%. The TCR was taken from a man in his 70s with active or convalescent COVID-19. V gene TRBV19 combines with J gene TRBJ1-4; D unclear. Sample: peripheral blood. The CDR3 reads CASSAQPRNEKLFF. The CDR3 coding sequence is TGTGCCAGTAGTGCCCAACCTCGGAATGAAAAACTGTTTTTT.